This entry lists 30 T cell receptor beta chains sequenced from one sample in a study of blood T cell repertoires in COVID-19. Only in-frame clones appear in the TCRdb table, and some are missing; sequencing was by immunoSEQ multiplex PCR. The table lists around 66,000 clones, approximately 89% of them singletons. The sample comprised peripheral blood. Receptors originate from a man aged 55 to 70 with acute or convalescent COVID-19.

The chain links TRBV2 to TRBJ2-1, with D perhaps TRBD1 (6 bases). Looked up from germline, CDR1 is SNHLY and CDR2 is FYNNEI. V lost 5 bases, J lost 5 bases, and 19 bases lay in between. This CDR3 spans 16 amino acids. In DNA form, the CDR3 reads TGTGCCAGCAGTCTTGCGGACAGCGTAATTAACAATGAGCAGTTCTTC. Translation gives CASSLADSVINNEQFF.

The chain carries TRBV9 and TRBJ2-6; a weak D match, TRBD1 (5 bases). Per the germline V gene, CDR1 is SGDLS and CDR2 is YYNGEE. V was pared by 2 bases and J by 1 base, with 7 bases between. The CDR3 consists of 15 residues. The CDR3 spells CASSVTASGANVLTF. The CDR3 DNA reads TGTGCCAGCAGCGTGACAGCGTCTGGGGCCAACGTCCTGACTTTC.

This clone was recorded only once. This chain uses TRBV5-1 with TRBJ1-1; D may be TRBD1 (6 bases). Germline V gene lookup returns CDR1 SGHRS and CDR2 YFSETQ. The CDR3 runs to 13 residues. Trimming removed 4 bases from V and 7 bases from J, with 14 bases in between. The CDR3 loop is CASSPPKDSEAFF. The CDR3 DNA follows: TGCGCCAGCAGCCCCCCCAAGGACAGTGAAGCTTTCTTT.

This sequence joins TRBV5-1 and TRBJ2-1, with 8 bases aligning to TRBD1. This CDR3 is built from 15 residues. Losses at the gene ends were 3 bases for V and 6 bases for J; bases not matched to a gene: 8. Germline-derived CDR1 and CDR2 are SGHRS and YFSETQ. The CDR3 coding sequence is TGCGCCAGCAGCTCCCAGGGGGCGCCGGGCAATGAGCAGTTCTTC. Protein: CASSSQGAPGNEQFF.

This clone was seen a single time. The rearrangement uses TRBV11-2 and TRBJ1-6, with D possibly matching TRBD1 (6 bases). From germline, CDR1 is SGHAT and CDR2 FQNNGV. This CDR3 has 14 residues. Trimming pared 5 bases from V and 9 bases from J, leaving 14 bases between. The CDR3 here is CASSRIGGRSPLHF. The CDR3 DNA sequence: TGTGCCAGCAGCCGTATAGGGGGTCGTTCACCCCTCCACTTT.

The chain joins TRBV19 to TRBJ1-6; 9 bases are shared with TRBD1. The CDR3 has 14 residues. V lost 4 bases to trimming and J lost 6 bases; unmatched junction nucleotides: 1. Looked up from germline, CDR1 is LNHDA and CDR2 is SQIVND (reference sequence). In DNA form, the CDR3 reads TGTGCCAGTAGTAACAGGGGGCTTAATTCACCCCTCCACTTT. This sequence encodes CASSNRGLNSPLHF.

This clone was observed a handful of times. This chain connects TRBV30 to TRBJ2-1, with TRBD2 identical over 9 bases. Trimming took 7 bases from V and 6 from J; bases not matched to a gene: 10. Germline V lookup: CDR1 GTSNPN, CDR2 SVGIG (reference sequence). The CDR3 has 14 residues. The CDR3 nucleotides read TGTGCCTCAGGAAGTTTAGCGGGGGTCAATGAGCAGTTCTTC. This encodes CASGSLAGVNEQFF.

V usage is TRBV5-5 and J usage is TRBJ1-2; D is ambiguous. This CDR3 comprises 15 residues. CDR1 SGHKS and CDR2 YYEKEE come from the germline V gene (reference sequence). Deletions cut 4 bases from V and 2 bases from J, with 15 bases between. The DNA of the CDR3 is TGTGCCAGCAGCATCCCCGGGAGGTCGAACTATGGCTACACCTTC. Translated: CASSIPGRSNYGYTF.

The rearrangement uses TRBV28 and TRBJ1-2, with no clear D. Germline V gene sequence: CDR1 MDHEN, CDR2 SYDVKM. CDR3 length: 14 residues. V gave up 7 bases and J gave up 2 bases, with 14 bases separating them. This chain's CDR3 is CASTSGGPNYGYTF. The CDR3 DNA follows: TGTGCCAGCACATCAGGAGGGCCCAACTATGGCTACACCTTC.

This chain joins TRBV18 and TRBJ1-2, with 7 bases lining up with TRBD1. The germline CDR1 and CDR2 sequences are KGHSH and LQKENI. V shed 3 bases and J 7 bases; nucleotides not matched to a gene: 8. This CDR3 spans 14 amino acids. The DNA of the CDR3 is TGTGCCAGCTCACCGGCCCAGGGGGACTCTGGCTACACCTTC. This encodes CASSPAQGDSGYTF.

The rearrangement links TRBV7-7 to TRBJ2-5; TRBD2 is a possible D gene (7 bases). The CDR3 length is 15 residues. Deletions cut 2 bases from V and 4 bases from J, with 14 bases between. Per the germline V gene, CDR1 is SSHAT and CDR2 is FNYEAQ (reference sequence). The CDR3 region has the DNA TGTGCCAGCAGCTTAATGGGGGGGGGCCCAGAGACCCAGTACTTC. It encodes CASSLMGGGPETQYF.

This clone was detected only once. This rearrangement joins TRBV6-1 to TRBJ1-1, with 7 bases aligning to TRBD1. Germline V lookup: CDR1 MNHNS, CDR2 SASEGT. This CDR3 has 14 residues. V gave up 5 bases and J gave up 0 bases; unmatched junction bases: 3. CDR3 in DNA: TGTGCCAGCAGTATGGGACAGATGAACACTGAAGCTTTCTTT. Amino acids: CASSMGQMNTEAFF.

This clone has just a few counts. The chain couples TRBV4-1 to TRBJ1-1; D gene ambiguous. Trimming took off 2 bases at V and 2 bases at J, with 12 bases between the two ends. The CDR3 has 15 residues. The V gene's germline CDR1 is MGHRA and CDR2 YSYEKL. The CDR3 loop reads CASSQLTGINTEAFF. Here the CDR3 DNA reads TGCGCCAGCAGCCAATTGACCGGGATTAACACTGAAGCTTTCTTT.

The V call is TRBV4-2, the J call TRBJ2-6, with TRBD1 matching 7 bases. The length of the CDR3 is 16 residues. With V trimmed by 4 bases and J by 2 bases, 5 bases remained unmatched. Germline-derived CDR1 and CDR2 are LGHNA and YNFKEQ. The CDR3 region has the DNA TGTGCCAGCAGCCTACCACAGGGGACTGGGGCCAACGTCCTGACTTTC. This translates into CASSLPQGTGANVLTF.

The chain combines TRBV5-1 with TRBJ1-5, with 7 bases identical to TRBD1. From germline, CDR1 is SGHRS and CDR2 YFSETQ. The CDR3 sequence is 18 residues long. J gave up 5 bases and V 1 base, and 15 bases lay outside the gene matches. The CDR3 sequence is CASSLRTSRGGADQPQHF. The CDR3 DNA follows: TGCGCCAGCAGCTTGCGTACGTCGAGAGGGGGCGCCGATCAGCCCCAGCATTTT.

The chain has TRBV6-5 and TRBJ2-7; 10 nucleotides line up with TRBD1. The CDR3 sequence is 14 residues long. CDR1 is MNHEY, CDR2 SVGAGI, per germline. Trimming took 6 bases from V and 5 from J; bases not matched to a gene: 7. The CDR3 nucleotides read TGTGCCAGCAGCCAGGGACAGGGGTCTGACGAGCAGTACTTC. This translates into CASSQGQGSDEQYF.

The chain uses TRBV13 and TRBJ1-2, with unresolved D. From germline, CDR1 is PRHDT and CDR2 FYEKMQ (reference sequence). This CDR3 contains 14 residues. Trimming pared 0 bases from V and 4 bases from J, leaving 9 bases between. CDR3 in DNA: TGTGCCAGCAGCTTAGGGAGGGAAGCCTATGGCTACACCTTC. It yields the protein CASSLGREAYGYTF.

The CDR3 DNA sequence: TGTGCCAGCAGCCTTAGCGGGTGGACAGATACGCAGTATTTT. Protein product: CASSLSGWTDTQYF. V gene TRBV7-9 combines with J gene TRBJ2-3; 7 nucleotides agree with TRBD2. Unmatched junction bases numbered 5, after V lost 5 bases and J lost 3 bases. Germline values: CDR1 SEHNR, CDR2 FQNEAQ (reference sequence). The CDR3 spans 14 residues.

This clone showed up just once. The chain has TRBV20-1 and TRBJ2-5, with unresolved D. Between the trimmed V and J ends, which lost 3 bases and 9 bases, there was a span of 17 bases. Germline lookup yields CDR1 DFQATT and CDR2 SNEGSKA (reference sequence). This CDR3 has 13 amino acids. The CDR3 DNA is TGCAGTGCTAGTCCTGGCGGCTGGGTGGCCCAGTACTTC. Its translation: CSASPGGWVAQYF.

The chain links TRBV18 to TRBJ1-4; 7 positions match TRBD1. CDR3 length equals 16 residues. J lost 3 bases, V lost 6 bases, and 10 bases had no gene match. Germline CDR1 is KGHSH and CDR2 is LQKENI. In DNA, the CDR3 is TGTGCCAGCTCTTGGGAACGACAGGGTGCTAATGAAAAACTGTTTTTT. Encoded protein: CASSWERQGANEKLFF.

The sample holds a few counts of this clone. J is TRBJ1-1 and V is TRBV24-1; D gene unclear. Trimming left V 2 bases short and J 10 bases short, with 10 bases between. Germline V lookup: CDR1 KGHDR, CDR2 SFDVKD. There are 12 residues in the CDR3. In DNA, the CDR3 is TGTGCCACCAGTGATTATCGGGGAAGAGCTTTCTTT. This gives the protein CATSDYRGRAFF.

CDR3 in DNA: TGTGCCAGCAGCCGATTCGGCAGGGGTTTATATGGCTACACCTTC. This gives the protein CASSRFGRGLYGYTF. This chain connects TRBV3-1 (or the pseudogene TRBV3-2) to TRBJ1-2, with D perhaps matching TRBD1 (6 bases). This CDR3 is 15 amino acids long. Germline V gene sequence: CDR1 LGHDT, CDR2 YNNKEL (reference sequence). The V gene lost 4 bases and the J gene lost 5 bases, with 17 bases spanning the gap.

This sequence joins TRBV11-2 and TRBJ1-3, with D perhaps TRBD1 (5 bases). V lost 0 bases and J 0 bases, leaving 15 bases between the germline ends. The CDR3 is 18 residues long. CDR1 and CDR2 (germline): SGHAT, FQNNGV. The DNA of the CDR3 is TGTGCCAGCAGCTTAGATCCGGGCGGGGGACTCTCTGGAAACACCATATATTTT. Translating it yields CASSLDPGGGLSGNTIYF.

This clone occurred once. J is TRBJ1-5 and V is TRBV18; no clear D gene. CDR1 and CDR2 (germline): KGHSH, LQKENI. The length of the CDR3 is 14 residues. V lost 6 bases to trimming and J lost 0 bases, with 9 bases between them. The CDR3 is CASSGGSSNQPQHF. The CDR3 bases are TGTGCCAGCTCGGGAGGGAGTAGCAATCAGCCCCAGCATTTT.

The CDR3 DNA reads TGTGCCAGCAGCCTGGACAGGGGATCAAGGACCCAGTACTTC. Translation: CASSLDRGSRTQYF. The chain is built from TRBV5-6 and TRBJ2-5; 9 bases agree with TRBD1. V lost 4 bases, J lost 7 bases, and 8 bases stayed unmatched. CDR3 length equals 14 residues. CDR1 SGHDT and CDR2 YYEEEE come from the germline V gene.

V usage is TRBV7-9 and J usage is TRBJ1-1, with 8 nucleotides matching TRBD1. Unmatched junction bases numbered 6, after V lost 5 bases and J lost 4 bases. This CDR3 region has 14 residues. Germline loops: CDR1 SEHNR, CDR2 FQNEAQ (reference sequence). In nucleotides, the CDR3 is TGTGCCAGCAGCCCCGGACAGGGCACCACTGAAGCTTTCTTT. This sequence encodes CASSPGQGTTEAFF.

This clone was observed a few times. This sequence joins TRBV9 and TRBJ1-3; D possibly corresponds to TRBD1 (5 bases). This CDR3 has 17 amino acids. Per germline, CDR1 SGDLS and CDR2 YYNGEE. Deletions cut 3 bases from V and 1 base from J, with 17 bases between. CDR3 sequence (DNA): TGTGCCAGCAGCGCCGAAGGTGGGGGGGTGTCTGGAAACACCATATATTTT. Its translation: CASSAEGGGVSGNTIYF. Combining the CDR3 with reference TRBV9 and TRBJ1-3 gives the whole variable domain DSGVTQTPKHLITATGQRVTLRCSPRSGDLSVYWYQQSLDQGLQFLIQYYNGEERAKGNILERFSAQQFPDLHSELNLSSLELGDSALYFCASSAEGGGVSGNTIYFGEGSWLTVV.

This clone came up once. The gene calls are TRBV19 and TRBJ1-2; 10 nucleotides match TRBD1. Germline V gene data show CDR1 as LNHDA and CDR2 as SQIVND (reference sequence). V trimming: 5 bases; J trimming: 5 bases; junction bases outside the gene matches: 14. This CDR3 spans 17 amino acids. DNA of the CDR3: TGTGCCAGTAGTGATAAAGGGACAGGGGCGCGCGTATATGGCTACACCTTC. It yields the protein CASSDKGTGARVYGYTF. Filled out from reference TRBV19 and TRBJ1-2, the complete variable domain reads DGGITQSPKYLFRKEGQNVTLSCEQNLNHDAMYWYRQDPGQGLRLIYYSQIVNDFQKGDIAEGYSVSREKKESFPLTVTSAQKNPTAFYLCASSDKGTGARVYGYTFGSGTRLTVV.

CDR3: CASSIWTAAGNTIYF. CDR3 nucleotides: TGTGCCAGTAGTATCTGGACAGCGGCTGGAAACACCATATATTTT. The gene calls are TRBV19 and TRBJ1-3, with a tentative D call TRBD1 (6 bases). V lost 3 bases, J lost 2 bases, and 11 bases lay in between. Germline loops: CDR1 LNHDA, CDR2 SQIVND (reference sequence). CDR3 size: 15 residues.

V and J are TRBV7-3 and TRBJ1-2; D remains unclear. With 4 bases removed from V and 7 bases from J, the gap between germline ends came to 13 bases. The CDR3 is made up of 13 amino acids. CDR1 is SGHTA, CDR2 FQGTGA, per germline. The CDR3 spells CASSSTDTAGYTF. The CDR3 bases are TGTGCCAGCAGCTCAACTGACACGGCTGGCTACACCTTC.